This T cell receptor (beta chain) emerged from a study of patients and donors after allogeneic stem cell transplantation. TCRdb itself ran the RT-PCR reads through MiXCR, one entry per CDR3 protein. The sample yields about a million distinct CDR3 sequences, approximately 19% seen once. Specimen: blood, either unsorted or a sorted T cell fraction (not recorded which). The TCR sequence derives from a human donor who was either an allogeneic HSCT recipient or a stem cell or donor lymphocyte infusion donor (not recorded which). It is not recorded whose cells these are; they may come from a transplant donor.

The CDR3 sequence is CAWSRAGSIEQYF. CDR3 bases: TGTGCCTGGAGTCGGGCAGGGTCAATCGAGCAGTACTTC. The rearrangement joins TRBV30 to TRBJ2-7; D possibly corresponds to TRBD1 (5 bases). The V gene lost 2 bases and the J gene lost 6 bases, with 14 bases spanning the gap. The V gene's germline CDR1 is GTSNPN and CDR2 SVGIG (reference sequence). CDR3 length: 13 residues.